This T cell receptor beta chain was sequenced during a study of response to subunit inactivated influenza vaccine. TCRdb re-analysed the RT-PCR reads in MiXCR, keeping a single row per CDR3 protein. The data show approximately 730,000 distinct CDR3 sequences, approximately 13% seen once. Remarks on this clonotype: Its matching antigen is unknown.

Study outcomes and limitations: It was the authors' suggestion that each seasonal influenza vaccination recruits few new T cells.

Here the sequenced sample was PBMCs from blood, taken 14 to 15 days before vaccination. The sequence was collected from a man aged 50 to 59 who received an inactivated influenza vaccine.

DNA for the CDR3: TGTGCCAGCAGCGAGGGTTCATCGGATACGCAGTATTTT. This codes for CASSEGSSDTQYF. This chain joins TRBV7-8 and TRBJ2-3, with D maybe TRBD2 (5 bases). Germline values: CDR1 SGHVS, CDR2 FQNEAQ. The CDR3 is made up of 13 amino acids. Deletions cut 5 bases from V and 6 bases from J, with 12 bases between.